These 19 T cell receptor beta chains share one sample of origin, sequenced in a study of CD8 T cells in ankylosing spondylitis. Study-level points and caveats: A TCR beta motif of roughly eight highly homologous variants seemed to mark ankylosing spondylitis blood.

What these receptors recognize is not known. TCRdb fed the 5' RACE reads into MiXCR, producing one record per CDR3 protein. The sample includes roughly 490,000 distinct CDR3 sequences, less than 6% seen only once; the top ten take approximately 3.5%. Sample: blood, either unsorted or a sorted T cell fraction (not recorded which). These receptors came from a male donor with ankylosing spondylitis.

This clonotype was counted a few times. The chain couples TRBV5-5 to TRBJ2-3; D unresolved. Looked up from germline, CDR1 is SGHKS and CDR2 is YYEKEE (reference sequence). V was clipped by 0 bases and J by 3 bases, with 11 bases between them. The CDR3 is made up of 15 amino acids. The CDR3 bases are TGTGCCAGCAGCTTGGCGGCCTTCGGAACAGATACGCAGTATTTT. As protein: CASSLAAFGTDTQYF.

This clonotype came up many times. The chain uses TRBV5-1 and TRBJ2-2, with D perhaps TRBD1 (6 bases). V was shortened by 4 bases and J by 6 bases, with 13 bases between the two germline ends. The CDR3 contains 14 residues. CDR1 and CDR2 (germline): SGHRS, YFSETQ. CDR3 bases: TGCGCCAGCAGCACAAAGTCAGGGGCCGGGGAGCTGTTTTTT. Translating gives CASSTKSGAGELFF.

The sample holds many counts of this clonotype. The J gene is TRBJ2-7, the V gene TRBV4-3; the D is unclear. V lost 0 bases and J 2 bases, leaving 11 bases between the germline ends. This CDR3 region has 15 residues. Germline V gene data show CDR1 as LGHNA and CDR2 as YSLEER. DNA for the CDR3: TGCGCCAGCAGCCAAGATCGTGGCGGTACCTACGAGCAGTACTTC. Protein: CASSQDRGGTYEQYF.

This clonotype was seen ten or more times. This rearrangement joins TRBV4-2 to TRBJ2-7; TRBD2 aligns across 10 bases. V lost 4 bases, J lost 3 bases, and 6 bases stayed unmatched. Germline V gene lookup returns CDR1 LGHNA and CDR2 YNFKEQ. There are 15 residues in the CDR3. The CDR3 DNA sequence: TGTGCCAGCAGCCGGGAGCTAGCGGGAGTCTACGAGCAGTACTTC. Its translation: CASSRELAGVYEQYF.

There are many counts of this clonotype. The rearrangement joins TRBV7-3 to TRBJ2-3; tentative D call: TRBD2 (5 bases). The V and J ends lost 4 bases and 0 bases respectively, with 11 bases between them. CDR1 SGHTA and CDR2 FQGTGA come from the germline V gene. The CDR3 has 15 residues. The CDR3 loop reads CASSSNTGSTDTQYF. CDR3 in DNA: TGTGCCAGCAGCTCCAACACGGGAAGCACAGATACGCAGTATTTT.

This clonotype was counted ten times or more. The J gene is TRBJ2-7, the V gene TRBV5-1, with D possibly TRBD1 on 5 matching bases. The CDR3 is 16 amino acids. V lost 3 bases to trimming and J lost 3 bases, with 19 bases between them. In germline, CDR1 is SGHRS, CDR2 YFSETQ. The CDR3 protein is CASSYPNLTAYYEQYF. CDR3 sequence (DNA): TGCGCCAGCAGCTACCCCAATTTGACAGCTTACTACGAGCAGTACTTC.

This clonotype was counted many times. This chain joins TRBV11-2 and TRBJ1-2; D not resolved. The CDR3 length is 13 residues. The germline V gene encodes CDR1 SGHAT and CDR2 FQNNGV. V gave up 5 bases and J gave up 12 bases, with 19 bases separating them. CDR3 sequence reads: CASSQLSAGTHTF. Written as DNA, the CDR3 is TGTGCCAGCAGCCAATTATCCGCCGGCACTCACACCTTC.

This clonotype was picked up many times. V and J are TRBV29-1 and TRBJ2-3; 8 nucleotides agree with TRBD1. The germline CDR1 and CDR2 sequences are SQVTM and ANQGSEA. This CDR3 contains 15 residues. V lost 6 bases, J lost 2 bases, and 10 bases stayed unmatched. As DNA, the CDR3 is TGCAGCGTCCGGGGACAGGCATTATACACAGATACGCAGTATTTT. It is translated as CSVRGQALYTDTQYF.

V and J are TRBV7-6 and TRBJ2-1; D is perhaps TRBD1 (6 bases). V dropped 5 bases and J dropped 9 bases, with 11 bases sitting between them. This CDR3 comprises 12 residues. The V gene's germline CDR1 is SGHVS and CDR2 FNYEAQ. CDR3 DNA sequence: TGTGCCAGCAGCGTACAGGGCACTGAGCAGTTCTTC. Amino acids: CASSVQGTEQFF.

In its sample, this clonotype was seen a few times. The chain links TRBV15 to TRBJ2-5, with D unclear. The CDR3 consists of 13 residues. The V gene's germline CDR1 is LNHNV and CDR2 YYDKDF (reference sequence). The ends were cut back, 0 bases at V and 5 bases at J, with 7 bases in the middle. CDR3 nucleotides: TGTGCCACCAGCAGAGATGTCCCTGAGACCCAGTACTTC. Its translation is CATSRDVPETQYF.

This clonotype has more than one count but fewer than ten. This chain links TRBV6-2 or TRBV6-3 with TRBJ2-5, with TRBD1 identical over 11 bases. The CDR3 is made up of 14 amino acids. Germline CDR1 MNHEY, CDR2 SVGEGT. V dropped 2 bases and J dropped 5; count of bases not matched to a gene: 1. CDR3 loop: CASSYRDRGETQYF. CDR3 bases: TGTGCCAGCAGTTACCGGGACAGGGGGGAGACCCAGTACTTC.

This clonotype came up many times. This chain links TRBV6-1 with TRBJ2-2; D is unresolved. The CDR3 sequence is 14 residues long. CDR1 is MNHNS, CDR2 SASEGT, per germline. Trimming left V 2 bases short and J 3 bases short, with 7 bases between. The CDR3 DNA reads as TGTGCCAGCAGTGAATGGTTCCACACCGGGGAGCTGTTTTTT. It is translated as CASSEWFHTGELFF.

This clonotype was counted many times. The rearrangement uses TRBV5-6 and TRBJ2-1; the D gene is possibly TRBD1 (6 bases). Trimming took off 0 bases at V and 4 bases at J, with 17 bases between the two ends. This CDR3 region has 17 residues. Germline values: CDR1 SGHDT, CDR2 YYEEEE. CDR3 bases: TGTGCCAGCAGCTTGGATTGGGGACAATGGCCGTACAATGAGCAGTTCTTC. As protein: CASSLDWGQWPYNEQFF.

This chain uses TRBV12-3 or TRBV12-4 with TRBJ2-7; the D is unclear. V was shortened by 2 bases and J by 1 base, with 15 bases between the two germline ends. The CDR3 is 16 residues long. In DNA form, the CDR3 reads TGTGCCAGCAGTTTAACTGAACCTCGAATTTCCTACGAGCAGTACTTC. This sequence encodes CASSLTEPRISYEQYF.

This clonotype was seen many times. The chain couples TRBV29-1 to TRBJ2-2, with D maybe TRBD2 (5 bases). CDR1 and CDR2 (germline): SQVTM, ANQGSEA. This CDR3 has 10 residues. In DNA form, the CDR3 reads TGCAGGGGAGTCCCCGGGGAGCTGTTTTTT. Amino acid sequence: CRGVPGELFF.

At least ten counts were recorded for this clonotype. V and J are TRBV5-6 and TRBJ2-3, with a possible D match to TRBD2 (6 bases). Between the trimmed V and J ends, which lost 3 bases and 2 bases, there was a span of 13 bases. This CDR3 has 15 residues. The germline V gene has CDR1 SGHDT and CDR2 YYEEEE. The CDR3 is CASSSLTRITDTQYF. CDR3 bases: TGTGCCAGCAGCTCATTGACTAGGATCACAGATACGCAGTATTTT.

This clonotype was counted at least ten times. The rearrangement joins TRBV20-1 to TRBJ2-5; the match to TRBD2 covers 12 bases. Germline CDR1 is DFQATT and CDR2 is SNEGSKA (reference sequence). The CDR3 loop spans 14 amino acids. Trimming took 8 bases from V and 5 from J; bases not matched to a gene: 9. The DNA of the CDR3 is TGCAGTTCGACTAGCGGGGGACCCTTGGAGACCCAGTACTTC. Translated: CSSTSGGPLETQYF.

This clonotype showed up many times. This rearrangement joins TRBV27 to TRBJ2-3; 8 bases match TRBD2. J gave up 1 base and V 6 bases, and 12 bases lay outside the gene matches. This CDR3 is 17 amino acids long. CDR1 and CDR2 (germline): MNHEY, SMNVEV (reference sequence). CDR3 coding DNA: TGTGCCAGCAGATATTTAGGCATGACTAGCGGCACAGATACGCAGTATTTT. The encoded protein is CASRYLGMTSGTDTQYF.

Ten or more counts support this clonotype. This sequence joins TRBV27 and TRBJ1-2, with 8 bases that match TRBD1. The CDR3 has 15 residues. The trim removed 6 bases at V and 4 bases at J, leaving 10 bases unmatched. Germline CDR1 reads MNHEY; CDR2 reads SMNVEV (reference sequence). CDR3 in amino acids: CASRRTGPTGYGYTF. As DNA, the CDR3 is TGTGCCAGCAGGCGGACAGGGCCCACTGGCTATGGCTACACCTTC.